A single sample gave rise to the 25 T cell receptor beta chains below, sequenced in a study of blood T cell repertoires in COVID-19. The method was immunoSEQ multiplex PCR; TCRdb's version includes in-frame clones alone and lacks a portion of them. Altogether some 200,000 clones are present, 80% to 90% being singletons, with the ten largest covering about 12%. The sequenced sample consisted of PBMCs or T cells enriched from blood (not recorded which). Every receptor here comes from a middle-aged man who had recovered from COVID-19.

V gene TRBV6-5 combines with J gene TRBJ2-7; 7 bases agree with TRBD1. The CDR3 is made up of 15 amino acids. Germline V gene data show CDR1 as MNHEY and CDR2 as SVGAGI. With V trimmed by 8 bases and J by 6 bases, 16 bases remained unmatched. CDR3 residues: CASEGMTGNALEQYF. CDR3 DNA: TGTGCCAGCGAAGGAATGACAGGGAATGCGCTCGAGCAGTACTTC.

The rearrangement joins TRBV7-6 to TRBJ1-5; TRBD1 agrees at 8 bases. Per germline, CDR1 SGHVS and CDR2 FNYEAQ. Trimming removed 4 bases from V and 14 bases from J; junction bases left unmatched: 7. The CDR3 consists of 12 residues. For the CDR3, the DNA is TGTGCCAGCAGCTCACCGGGACAGGAGAAGCATTTT. Protein: CASSSPGQEKHF.

In its sample, this clone was seen once. The V gene is TRBV3-1 (or the pseudogene TRBV3-2), the J gene TRBJ1-3; 7 bases fit TRBD1. The CDR3 extends over 17 amino acids. V trimming: 6 bases; J trimming: 2 bases; junction bases outside the gene matches: 13. From germline, CDR1 is LGHDT and CDR2 YNNKEL (reference sequence). CDR3 in DNA: TGTGCCAGCAGTCGGGAACTACGAAGGGGGCCTGGAAACACCATATATTTT. Residues: CASSRELRRGPGNTIYF.

This clone has just a few counts. V and J are TRBV28 and TRBJ1-6; D not certain. In germline, CDR1 is MDHEN, CDR2 SYDVKM. Trimming left V 7 bases short and J 0 bases short, with 13 bases between. CDR3 length: 16 amino acids. The CDR3 spells CASNLRRSSYNSPLHF. As DNA, the CDR3 is TGTGCCAGCAATCTTCGAAGGAGCTCCTATAATTCACCCCTCCACTTT.

In its sample, this clone was seen a few times. This chain connects TRBV2 to TRBJ1-5; TRBD1 aligns across 7 bases. From germline, CDR1 is SNHLY and CDR2 FYNNEI. Losses at the gene ends were 6 bases for V and 3 bases for J; bases not matched to a gene: 5. The CDR3 has 14 amino acids. The CDR3, as DNA: TGTGCCAGCAGACAGGGGCCTAACAATCAGCCCCAGCATTTT. Its translation: CASRQGPNNQPQHF.

This clone appeared many times. The chain links TRBV13 to TRBJ2-1, with TRBD2 as a possible D gene (6 bases). Trimming stripped 0 bases from V and 4 bases from J, with 10 bases between. The V gene's germline CDR1 is PRHDT and CDR2 FYEKMQ (reference sequence). The CDR3 sequence is 15 residues long. The CDR3 sequence: CASSLGVAEYNEQFF. CDR3 DNA: TGTGCCAGCAGCTTAGGGGTAGCGGAGTACAATGAGCAGTTCTTC.

This chain links TRBV5-6 with TRBJ2-7; 7 bases agree with TRBD1. Trimming cost V 4 bases and J 4 bases; bases outside gene matches: 8. CDR3 length: 14 amino acids. Germline CDR1 SGHDT, CDR2 YYEEEE. The CDR3 loop is CASSKPGTDYEQYF. For the CDR3, the DNA is TGTGCCAGCAGCAAACCCGGGACAGATTACGAGCAGTACTTC.

V usage is TRBV4-1 and J usage is TRBJ2-1; 9 bases line up with TRBD2. CDR1 is MGHRA and CDR2 is YSYEKL in the germline V gene. J was trimmed by 4 bases and V by 5 bases; bases with no gene match: 6. This CDR3 comprises 15 residues. The CDR3 protein is CASSILAGLYNEQFF. In DNA, the CDR3 is TGCGCCAGCAGCATACTAGCGGGCCTATACAATGAGCAGTTCTTC.

The J gene is TRBJ1-6, the V gene TRBV21-1. TRBV21-1 has pseudogene status. The CDR3 loop spans 14 amino acids. The CDR3 loop is CASSLREYNSPLHF. CDR3 in DNA: TGTGCCAGCAGCCTCCGGGAATATAATTCACCCCTCCACTTT.

The gene calls are TRBV10-3 and TRBJ2-5; 11 nucleotides agree with TRBD1. From germline, CDR1 is ENHRY and CDR2 SYGVKD. This CDR3 is 15 amino acids long. After removal of 7 bases from V and 4 bases from J, the junction contained 8 bases not matched to a gene. This chain's CDR3 is CAIMKGTGGGETQYF. DNA for the CDR3: TGTGCCATCATGAAAGGGACAGGGGGGGGAGAGACCCAGTACTTC.

CDR3 in amino acids: CATKPSQGYEQYV. As DNA, the CDR3 is TGTGCCACCAAGCCTTCACAGGGATACGAGCAGTACGTC. The chain joins TRBV6-5 to TRBJ2-7; TRBD1 might be the D (6 bases). The germline gives CDR1 MNHEY, CDR2 SVGAGI. The V and J ends lost 10 bases and 4 bases respectively, with 17 bases between them. The CDR3 extends over 13 amino acids.

The V call is TRBV5-6, the J call TRBJ2-7; D call uncertain. Germline-derived CDR1 and CDR2 are SGHDT and YYEEEE. This CDR3 comprises 13 residues. Trimming took off 1 base at V and 2 bases at J, with 7 bases between the two ends. CDR3: CASSLFRAYEQYV. The CDR3 region has the DNA TGTGCCAGCAGCTTGTTTCGGGCCTACGAGCAGTACGTC.

The chain combines TRBV4-3 with TRBJ1-1; TRBD1 aligns across 8 bases. CDR3 length: 16 residues. The germline gives CDR1 LGHNA, CDR2 YSLEER. The J segment lost 0 bases and the V segment lost 3 bases, leaving 6 bases of the junction unmatched. The DNA for the CDR3 is TGCGCCAGCAGCCAGGGGACAGGACCCATGAACACTGAAGCTTTCTTT. Its translation: CASSQGTGPMNTEAFF.

In the case of this clone: The sample has other DNA sequences that encode this CDR3 too. The CDR3 region is CASSVTSGGNEQFF. CDR3 sequence (DNA): TGCGCCAGCAGCGTGACTAGCGGGGGCAATGAGCAGTTCTTC. This chain uses TRBV5-1 with TRBJ2-1; 12 bases are a match to TRBD2. Germline values: CDR1 SGHRS, CDR2 YFSETQ. V shed 4 bases and J 6 bases; nucleotides not matched to a gene: 2. This CDR3 has 14 amino acids.

The chain is built from TRBV7-2 and TRBJ2-7; the match to TRBD1 covers 7 bases. CDR1 and CDR2 (germline): SGHTA, FQGNSA. CDR3 length equals 14 residues. V was pared by 3 bases and J by 6 bases, with 8 bases of the junction left unmatched. The CDR3 protein is CASSLIAGGPEQYF. CDR3 sequence (DNA): TGTGCCAGCAGCTTGATCGCAGGGGGACCCGAGCAGTACTTC.

The chain links TRBV7-2 to TRBJ2-5, with 13 positions matching TRBD2. With V trimmed by 5 bases and J by 4 bases, 13 bases remained unmatched. The CDR3 consists of 18 residues. The germline V gene has CDR1 SGHTA and CDR2 FQGNSA. CDR3: CASSPGTSGNLRGETQYF. The DNA of the CDR3 is TGTGCCAGCAGCCCCGGGACTAGCGGGAATTTACGGGGAGAGACCCAGTACTTC.

The chain links TRBV28 to TRBJ1-3; D is undetermined. From germline, CDR1 is MDHEN and CDR2 SYDVKM. This CDR3 is built from 15 residues. V dropped 2 bases and J dropped 2 bases, with 10 bases sitting between them. The CDR3 nucleotides read TGTGCCAGCAGTTTACCTCTCGGGGCTGGAAACACCATATATTTT. Amino acid sequence: CASSLPLGAGNTIYF.

The chain has TRBV19 and TRBJ1-4, with D maybe TRBD1 (5 bases). CDR1 is LNHDA, CDR2 SQIVND, per germline (reference sequence). Trimming stripped 2 bases from V and 8 bases from J, with 15 bases between. This CDR3 contains 15 residues. CDR3 loop: CASSISGRREEKLFF. The CDR3 coding sequence is TGTGCCAGTAGTATATCGGGACGGCGGGAGGAAAAACTGTTTTTT.

CDR3 region: CASRGTAMNTGELFF. Here the CDR3 DNA reads TGTGCCAGCAGGGGGACAGCTATGAACACCGGGGAGCTGTTTTTT. This chain uses TRBV2 with TRBJ2-2; 7 bases align to TRBD1. Per the germline V gene, CDR1 is SNHLY and CDR2 is FYNNEI. Losses at the gene ends were 6 bases for V and 1 base for J; bases not matched to a gene: 5. The CDR3 runs 15 residues.

The rearrangement uses TRBV9 and TRBJ1-5; possible D gene TRBD1, 6 bases. The germline CDR1 and CDR2 sequences are SGDLS and YYNGEE. V gave up 1 base and J gave up 3 bases, with 11 bases separating them. The CDR3 loop spans 15 amino acids. The CDR3 DNA follows: TGTGCCAGCAGCGTAAGTGGACAGCCCAATCAGCCCCAGCATTTT. Amino acid sequence: CASSVSGQPNQPQHF. The complete variable domain, with remaining parts taken from reference TRBV9 and TRBJ1-5, reads DSGVTQTPKHLITATGQRVTLRCSPRSGDLSVYWYQQSLDQGLQFLIQYYNGEERAKGNILERFSAQQFPDLHSELNLSSLELGDSALYFCASSVSGQPNQPQHFGDGTRLSIL.

This chain links TRBV30 with TRBJ2-7; 10 bases fit TRBD2. This CDR3 is 15 amino acids long. V shed 3 bases and J 5 bases; nucleotides not matched to a gene: 10. The germline CDR1 and CDR2 sequences are GTSNPN and SVGIG (reference sequence). The CDR3 bases are TGTGCCTGGAGGAACCGAGCGGGAGGGCCAAACGAGCAGTACTTC. Amino acid sequence: CAWRNRAGGPNEQYF. Filled out from reference TRBV30 and TRBJ2-7, the complete variable domain reads SQTIHQWPATLVQPVGSPLSLECTVEGTSNPNLYWYRQAAGRGLQLLFYSVGIGQISSEVPQNLSASRPQDRQFILSSKKLLLSDSGFYLCAWRNRAGGPNEQYFGPGTRLTVT.

This clone was seen once. V gene TRBV4-3 combines with J gene TRBJ1-1, with D possibly being TRBD1 (6 bases). V was trimmed by 0 bases and J by 5 bases, leaving 13 bases between them. This CDR3 has 15 amino acids. CDR1 LGHNA and CDR2 YSLEER come from the germline V gene. DNA of the CDR3: TGCGCCAGCAGCCAAGATCGGGGGGCTGGGACTGAAGCTTTCTTT. Its protein product is CASSQDRGAGTEAFF.

This clone has just one count. The rearrangement uses TRBV25-1 and TRBJ2-3; TRBD2 is a possible D gene (5 bases). The ends were cut back, 2 bases at V and 5 bases at J, with 14 bases in the middle. This CDR3 has 15 residues. Germline loops: CDR1 MGHDK, CDR2 SYGVNS. CDR3 coding DNA: TGTGCCAGCAGTGAAACAAGGACTGCTGGAGATACGCAGTATTTT. Translating it yields CASSETRTAGDTQYF.

The chain carries TRBV6-5 and TRBJ2-3; 9 bases map to TRBD2. Per germline, CDR1 MNHEY and CDR2 SVGAGI. Trimming cost V 7 bases and J 3 bases; bases outside gene matches: 8. The CDR3 runs 15 residues. DNA for the CDR3: TGTGCCAGCACCATAGCGGGAGAATTGACAGATACGCAGTATTTT. Translated, it gives CASTIAGELTDTQYF.

The chain recombines TRBV29-1 with TRBJ1-1, with TRBD1 matching 11 bases. Per the germline V gene, CDR1 is SQVTM and CDR2 is ANQGSEA. After removal of 4 bases from V and 7 bases from J, the junction contained 8 bases not matched to a gene. The CDR3 covers 14 residues. The CDR3 sequence is CSVADGQGAREAFF. CDR3 bases: TGCAGCGTTGCGGATGGACAGGGGGCCCGTGAAGCTTTCTTT.